This TCR beta chain appears in the sequencing data of a study of blood T cell repertoires in COVID-19. Assay: immunoSEQ multiplex PCR; the TCRdb copy retains only in-frame clones and omits some. Of some 250,000 clones listed, 65% to 85% are singletons. CDR3 length: 14 amino acids. The germline V and J ends were trimmed by 2 bases and 7 bases, with 15 bases remaining between them. The germline V gene encodes CDR1 MDHEN and CDR2 SYDVKM. J is TRBJ2-7 and V is TRBV28; maybe TRBD2 (5 bases). The sample taken for sequencing was peripheral blood. The receptor was derived from a man aged 50 or older with active or convalescent COVID-19. CDR3: CASSLTPLVREQYF. DNA of the CDR3: TGTGCCAGCAGTTTAACCCCACTAGTGAGGGAGCAGTACTTC.